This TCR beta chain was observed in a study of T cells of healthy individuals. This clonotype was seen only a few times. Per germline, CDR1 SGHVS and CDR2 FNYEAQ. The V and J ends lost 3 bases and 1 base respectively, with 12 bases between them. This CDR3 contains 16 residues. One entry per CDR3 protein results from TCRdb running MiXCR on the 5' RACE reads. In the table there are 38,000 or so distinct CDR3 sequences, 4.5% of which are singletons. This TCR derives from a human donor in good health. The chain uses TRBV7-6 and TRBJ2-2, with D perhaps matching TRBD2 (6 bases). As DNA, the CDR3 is TGTGCCAGCAGCTTCTTTGGGCGGGAGAACACCGGGGAGCTGTTTTTT. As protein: CASSFFGRENTGELFF.